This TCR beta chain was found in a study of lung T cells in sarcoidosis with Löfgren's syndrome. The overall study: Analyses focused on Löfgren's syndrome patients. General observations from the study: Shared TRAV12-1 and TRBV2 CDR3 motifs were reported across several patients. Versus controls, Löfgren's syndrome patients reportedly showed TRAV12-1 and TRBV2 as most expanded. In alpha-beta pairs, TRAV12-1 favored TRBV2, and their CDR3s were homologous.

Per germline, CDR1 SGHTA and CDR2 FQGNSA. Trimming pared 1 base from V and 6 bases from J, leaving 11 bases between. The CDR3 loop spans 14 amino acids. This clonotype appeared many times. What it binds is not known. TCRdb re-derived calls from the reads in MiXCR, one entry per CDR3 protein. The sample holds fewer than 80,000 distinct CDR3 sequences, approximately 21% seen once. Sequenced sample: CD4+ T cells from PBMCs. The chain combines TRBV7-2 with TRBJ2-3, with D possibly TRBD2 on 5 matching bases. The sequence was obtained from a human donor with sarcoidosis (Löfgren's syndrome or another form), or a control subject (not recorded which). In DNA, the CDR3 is TGTGCCAGCAGCTTAGGACTTCCGGGGGATACGCAGTATTTT. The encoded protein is CASSLGLPGDTQYF.